The T cell receptor (beta chain) described here comes from a study of shared clonotypes between healthy human individuals. Approximately 210 ng DNA, around 30,000 T cell genomes, went into each sorted-subset replicate PCR. Clones were read by immunoSEQ multiplex PCR, and TCRdb kept only the in-frame ones, dropping some. The table lists more than 2,000,000 clones, around 90% of them singletons, with around 0.15% in the top ten. Germline V gene sequence: CDR1 SGHAT, CDR2 FQNNGV. The CDR3 totals 13 residues. V was clipped by 2 bases and J by 7 bases, with 8 bases between them. This clone was recorded once. Splitting of CD4+ cells produced CD45RA+ naive and CD45RA-negative memory subsets.

The V and J genes are TRBV11-2 and TRBJ2-2, with D perhaps assigned TRBD1 or TRBD2 (5 bases each). The source material was naive CD4+ T cells sorted from blood. Subset: CD45RA+ positively selected. The sequence was obtained from a man aged 18 to 35 in good health. This chain's CDR3 is CASSLRGDGELFF. The CDR3 DNA is TGTGCCAGCAGCTTAAGGGGAGACGGGGAGCTGTTTTTT.